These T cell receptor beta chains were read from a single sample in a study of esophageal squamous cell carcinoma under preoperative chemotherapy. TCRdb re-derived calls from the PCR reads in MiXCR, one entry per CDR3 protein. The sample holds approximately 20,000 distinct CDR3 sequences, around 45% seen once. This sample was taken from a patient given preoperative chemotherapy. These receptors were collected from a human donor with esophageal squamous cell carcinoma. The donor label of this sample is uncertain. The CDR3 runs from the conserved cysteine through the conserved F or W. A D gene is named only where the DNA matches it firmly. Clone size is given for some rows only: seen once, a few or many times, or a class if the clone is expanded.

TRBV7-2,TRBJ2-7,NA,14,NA,CASSFDGGPGEQYF,TGTGCCAGCAGCTTTGACGGGGGCCCCGGCGAGCAGTACTTC
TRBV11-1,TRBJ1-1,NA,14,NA,CASSLVRGAIEAFF,TGTGCCAGCAGCTTAGTGCGGGGGGCCATTGAAGCTTTCTTT
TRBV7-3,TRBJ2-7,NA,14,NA,CASSFGGSTDEQYF,TGTGCCAGCAGCTTCGGAGGTAGCACGGACGAGCAGTACTTC
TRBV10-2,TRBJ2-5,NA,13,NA,CASAIGPRETQYF,TGCGCCAGTGCCATCGGCCCCCGGGAGACCCAGTACTTC
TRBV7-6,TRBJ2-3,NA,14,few,CASSPSYGTDTQYF,TGTGCCAGCAGCCCTAGCTACGGCACAGATACGCAGTATTTT
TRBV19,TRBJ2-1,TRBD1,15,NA,CASSIYRGQYNEQFF,TGTGCCAGTAGTATCTACAGGGGGCAATACAATGAGCAGTTCTTC
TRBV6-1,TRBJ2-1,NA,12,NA,CASSTTGETQFF,TGTGCCAGCAGTACCACTGGGGAGACCCAGTTCTTC
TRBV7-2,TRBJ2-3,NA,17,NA,CASRVVGGGSVADTQYF,TGTGCCAGCAGGGTGGTAGGTGGGGGGAGTGTCGCAGATACCCAGTATTTT
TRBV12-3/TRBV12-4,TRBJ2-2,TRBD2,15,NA,CASSLTGLATGAQFF,TGTGCCAGCAGTTTAACGGGACTAGCCACCGGGGCGCAGTTTTTT
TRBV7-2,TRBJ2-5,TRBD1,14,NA,CASRSTGGAKTQYF,TGTGCCAGCAGGTCCACAGGGGGCGCGAAGACCCAGTACTTC
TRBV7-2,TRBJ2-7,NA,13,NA,CASSLDFRYEQYF,TGTGCCAGCAGCTTAGACTTTAGGTACGAGCAGTACTTC
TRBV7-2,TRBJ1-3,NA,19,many,CASSSTGRSRPAAGNTIYF,TGTGCCAGCAGCTCGACGGGGAGGTCCCGACCTGCCGCTGGAAACACCATATATTTT
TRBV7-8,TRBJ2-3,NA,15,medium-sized,CASSLAGVATDTQYF,TGTGCCAGCAGCTTAGCTGGGGTAGCCACAGATACGCAGTATTTT
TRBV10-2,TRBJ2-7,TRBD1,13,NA,CASSPGQALEQYF,TGCGCCAGCAGTCCGGGACAGGCCCTCGAGCAGTACTTC
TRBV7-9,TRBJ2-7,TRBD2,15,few,CASSRGLAGAYEQYF,TGTGCCAGCAGCCGGGGACTAGCGGGAGCCTACGAGCAGTACTTC
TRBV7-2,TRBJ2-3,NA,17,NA,CASSSPVPWQRTDTQYF,TGTGCCAGCAGCTCCCCGGTCCCGTGGCAGCGCACAGATACGCAGTATTTT
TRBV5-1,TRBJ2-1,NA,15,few,CASSLGLLIYNEQFF,TGCGCCAGCAGCTTGGGACTTCTCATATACAATGAGCAGTTCTTC
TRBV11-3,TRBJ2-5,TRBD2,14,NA,CASSFLAGGETQTF,TGTGCCAGCAGCTTCCTAGCGGGAGGAGAGACCCAGACCTTC
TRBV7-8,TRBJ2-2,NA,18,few,CASSPPRSGPTNTGELFF,TGTGCCAGCAGCCCCCCTCGTTCCGGACCTACGAACACCGGGGAGCTGTTTTTT
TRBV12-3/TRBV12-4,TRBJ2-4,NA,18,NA,CASSWGRDECGGQNTQYF,TGTGCCAGCAGTTGGGGGCGGGACGAGTGCGGTGGCCAAAACACCCAGTACTTC
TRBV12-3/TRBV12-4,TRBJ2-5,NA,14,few,CASKRISSLETQYF,TGTGCCAGCAAGAGGATTTCGTCGTTAGAGACCCAGTACTTC
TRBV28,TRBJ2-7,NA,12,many,CASSAGPDEQYF,TGTGCCAGCAGCGCCGGGCCCGACGAGCAGTACTTC
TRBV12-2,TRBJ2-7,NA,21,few,CASRRKAEWEILHSSPHEQYF,TGTGCAAGTCGCCGTAAGGCGGAGTGGGAAATACTCCACTCGAGCCCCCACGAGCAGTACTTC
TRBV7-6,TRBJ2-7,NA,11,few,CASSLSYEQYF,TGTGCCAGCAGCCTGTCCTACGAGCAGTACTTC
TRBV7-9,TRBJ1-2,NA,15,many,CASSLAGITNYGYTF,TGTGCCAGCAGCTTAGCCGGGATCACTAACTATGGCTACACCTTC
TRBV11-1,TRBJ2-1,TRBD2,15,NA,CASSRTSGDGETQFF,TGTGCCAGCAGCCGGACTAGCGGGGATGGAGAGACCCAGTTCTTC
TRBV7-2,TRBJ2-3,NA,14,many,CASSSFRGTDTQYF,TGTGCCAGCAGCTCCTTCCGGGGCACAGATACGCAGTATTTT
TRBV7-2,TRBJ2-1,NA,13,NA,CASSLQDSGEQFF,TGTGCCAGCAGCCTCCAGGACTCTGGAGAGCAGTTCTTC
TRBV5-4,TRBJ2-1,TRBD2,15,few,CASSFPAGDGNEQFF,TGTGCCAGCAGCTTCCCAGCGGGAGATGGGAATGAGCAGTTCTTC
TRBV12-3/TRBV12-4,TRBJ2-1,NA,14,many,CASSLGSSSYEQFF,TGTGCCAGCAGTCTGGGCAGCTCTTCCTACGAGCAGTTCTTC
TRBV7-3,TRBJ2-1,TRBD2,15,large,CASSLRTSGYNEQFF,TGTGCCAGCAGCTTAAGGACTAGCGGCTACAATGAGCAGTTCTTC
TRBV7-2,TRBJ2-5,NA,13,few,CASSGRKGETQYF,TGTGCCAGCAGCGGACGGAAGGGGGAGACCCAGTACTTC